The entry below gives a single T cell receptor (beta chain) sequence along with its context. Its antigen is unidentified. This specimen belongs to a study of spatial heterogeneity in lung cancer. Overall study: An average of more than ten raw reads was observed per unique TCR and UMI combination.

The time point is: sample taken at primary tumor resection. The presence of a unique molecular identifier marked each TCR cDNA molecule. TCRdb used MiXCR to reprocess the 5' RACE reads, holding one entry per CDR3 protein. The table lists roughly 23,000 distinct CDR3 sequences, about 4.4% of them singletons. This CDR3 is 14 amino acids long. V lost 5 bases and J lost 0, with 10 bases in between. The germline V gene encodes CDR1 MNHNY and CDR2 SVGAGI (reference sequence). Findings and limits, study-wide: For expanded intratumoral alpha and beta TCRs, counts tracked tumor mutation counts.

This sample comprised lung tumor tissue, obtained at surgery. This chain joins TRBV6-6 and TRBJ1-2; D ambiguous. This clonotype originated in a male donor with early-stage non-small cell lung cancer. CDR3 protein: CASSPSTANYGYTF. CDR3 bases: TGTGCCAGCAGTCCCTCGACGGCTAACTATGGCTACACCTTC.